Each of the 15 T cell receptor beta chains below was sequenced from the same sample in a study of T cell changes during pregnancy in multiple sclerosis. The data were produced by immunoSEQ multiplex PCR, yet TCRdb's version contains in-frame clones alone and is incomplete. The sample includes tens of thousands of clones, 94% seen only once; the top ten take roughly 0.14%. Sequences were derived from CD4+ T cells from peripheral blood mononuclear cells, sampled after pregnancy. These TCRs come from a female donor with multiple sclerosis, enrolled in a pregnancy study.

This clone appeared a single time. The chain links TRBV19 to TRBJ2-1, with D perhaps TRBD2 (5 bases). This CDR3 contains 15 residues. V was shortened by 3 bases and J by 3 bases, with 12 bases between the two germline ends. Germline V lookup: CDR1 LNHDA, CDR2 SQIVND (reference sequence). CDR3 loop: CASSIDRDYYNEQFF. The CDR3 DNA reads as TGTGCCAGTAGTATCGACCGGGATTACTACAATGAGCAGTTCTTC. The complete variable domain, with remaining parts taken from reference TRBV19 and TRBJ2-1, reads DGGITQSPKYLFRKEGQNVTLSCEQNLNHDAMYWYRQDPGQGLRLIYYSQIVNDFQKGDIAEGYSVSREKKESFPLTVTSAQKNPTAFYLCASSIDRDYYNEQFFGPGTRLTVL.

There are many counts of this clone. The CDR3 loop reads CASSTLAGGVGELFF. Written as DNA, the CDR3 is TGTGCCAGTAGTACCCTAGCGGGAGGTGTCGGGGAGCTGTTTTTT. The gene calls are TRBV19 and TRBJ2-2; 11 positions agree with TRBD2. V was clipped by 4 bases and J by 7 bases; unmatched bases: 5. The CDR3 is 15 residues long. The germline gives CDR1 LNHDA, CDR2 SQIVND (reference sequence).

The CDR3 protein is CASSQDLSRGSPYEQYF. CDR3 DNA sequence: TGCGCCAGCAGCCAAGATCTCTCTCGCGGGAGCCCCTACGAGCAGTACTTC. The chain employs TRBV4-1 and TRBJ2-7, with 7 bases identical to TRBD2. The CDR3 extends over 17 amino acids. V shed 0 bases and J 2 bases; nucleotides not matched to a gene: 10. Germline V lookup: CDR1 MGHRA, CDR2 YSYEKL.

This sequence joins TRBV5-1 and TRBJ2-1, with D tentatively TRBD2 (6 bases). The ends were cut back, 0 bases at V and 2 bases at J, with 9 bases in the middle. The germline V gene has CDR1 SGHRS and CDR2 YFSETQ. This CDR3 comprises 15 residues. CDR3 residues: CASSLGGVAYNEQFF. The CDR3 nucleotides read TGCGCCAGCAGCTTGGGGGGGGTCGCCTACAATGAGCAGTTCTTC.

CDR3: CASSFGGAAAEAFF. The CDR3 DNA sequence: TGTGCCAGCAGCTTTGGGGGGGCGGCAGCTGAAGCTTTCTTT. The chain is built from TRBV11-2 and TRBJ1-1, with D perhaps TRBD1 (6 bases). Trimming took off 3 bases at V and 6 bases at J, with 14 bases between the two ends. The CDR3 length is 14 residues. Germline CDR1 reads SGHAT; CDR2 reads FQNNGV. Variable domain in full (rest from reference TRBV11-2 and TRBJ1-1): EAGVAQSPRYKIIEKRQSVAFWCNPISGHATLYWYQQILGQGPKLLIQFQNNGVVDDSQLPKDRFSAERLKGVDSTLKIQPAKLEDSAVYLCASSFGGAAAEAFFGQGTRLTVV.

This clone is a singleton in its sample. V and J are TRBV11-2 and TRBJ2-1; possible D gene TRBD1, 6 bases. CDR1 is SGHAT and CDR2 is FQNNGV in the germline V gene. This CDR3 has 14 amino acids. Trimming shortened V by 2 bases and J by 9 bases, and 14 bases separated the two germline ends. This chain's CDR3 is CASSLPTGNSEQFF. CDR3 DNA sequence: TGTGCCAGCAGCTTACCTACAGGGAACAGTGAGCAGTTCTTC.

The sample holds one count of this clone. V is TRBV28 and J is TRBJ1-3, with 11 bases matching TRBD1. The germline V gene has CDR1 MDHEN and CDR2 SYDVKM. The junction had 7 bases not matched to a gene; V was cut back by 6 bases and J by 3 bases. CDR3 length: 16 amino acids. The CDR3, as DNA: TGTGCCAGCAGCCGGACAGGGGGCTTAAGTGGAAACACCATATATTTT. It codes for CASSRTGGLSGNTIYF.

The V and J genes are TRBV28 and TRBJ1-4; 8 bases agree with TRBD1. The CDR3 consists of 14 residues. Germline V gene sequence: CDR1 MDHEN, CDR2 SYDVKM. V lost 0 bases and J lost 8; bases outside the gene matches: 2. The CDR3 DNA reads as TGTGCCAGCAGTTTATGGGACAGGGCCGAAAAACTGTTTTTT. Translation: CASSLWDRAEKLFF.

The chain couples TRBV6-1 to TRBJ2-4; 13 bases are shared with TRBD2. The length of the CDR3 is 19 residues. V was pared by 4 bases and J by 1 base, with 10 bases of the junction left unmatched. Germline CDR1 MNHNS, CDR2 SASEGT. The CDR3 sequence: CASSGTSGSPGRAKNIQYF. For the CDR3, the DNA is TGTGCCAGCAGTGGGACTAGCGGGAGTCCGGGGAGGGCCAAAAACATTCAGTACTTC.

J is TRBJ1-2 and V is TRBV4-1, with TRBD1 matching 7 bases. V dropped 1 base and J dropped 4; count of bases not matched to a gene: 9. Germline V gene sequence: CDR1 MGHRA, CDR2 YSYEKL. This CDR3 comprises 16 residues. The CDR3 region is CASSQVLGQRSYGYTF. DNA for the CDR3: TGCGCCAGCAGCCAAGTCTTGGGACAGAGATCCTATGGCTACACCTTC.

The chain is built from TRBV5-1 and TRBJ2-1; possibly TRBD2 for D (5 bases). The germline gives CDR1 SGHRS, CDR2 YFSETQ. Trimming pared 2 bases from V and 0 bases from J, leaving 9 bases between. CDR3 length: 15 residues. This chain's CDR3 is CASSFLGSSYNEQFF. The CDR3 coding sequence is TGCGCCAGCAGCTTCCTTGGGAGCTCCTACAATGAGCAGTTCTTC.

The count of this clone is one. The chain carries TRBV5-6 and TRBJ2-1; 8 positions agree with TRBD1. Germline V CDR1 and CDR2: SGHDT, YYEEEE. V shed 3 bases and J 8 bases; nucleotides not matched to a gene: 13. This CDR3 has 16 residues. This CDR3 is CASSSPDRARQYEQFF. CDR3 DNA sequence: TGTGCCAGCAGCTCCCCGGACAGGGCGCGGCAATATGAGCAGTTCTTC.

The chain has TRBV6-6 and TRBJ2-3; 9 bases are shared with TRBD1. CDR3 length: 15 amino acids. With V trimmed by 6 bases and J by 0 bases, 4 bases remained unmatched. CDR1 is MNHNY, CDR2 SVGAGI, per germline (reference sequence). The DNA for the CDR3 is TGTGCCAGCAGGCCGGGACAGGGCAGCACAGATACGCAGTATTTT. Translated, it gives CASRPGQGSTDTQYF.

V gene TRBV19 combines with J gene TRBJ1-4, with TRBD1 identical over 12 bases. CDR3 size: 15 residues. Germline V gene lookup returns CDR1 LNHDA and CDR2 SQIVND (reference sequence). With 6 bases clipped from V and 10 bases from J, the junction kept 9 bases outside the gene matches. The CDR3 DNA is TGTGCCAGTAGCGACAACGGGACAGGGGGCAGAAAACTGTTTTTT. Encoded protein: CASSDNGTGGRKLFF.

The V gene is TRBV19, the J gene TRBJ1-4; unclear D gene. The CDR3 is 15 amino acids. Germline V CDR1 and CDR2: LNHDA, SQIVND (reference sequence). Deletions cut 6 bases from V and 0 bases from J, with 11 bases between. The CDR3 region has the DNA TGTGCCAGTAGAACCGGGGATGCAACTAATGAAAAACTGTTTTTT. It encodes CASRTGDATNEKLFF.